These 15 T cell receptor beta chains were sequenced from one sample in a study of CD8 T cells in Susac syndrome. RNA in amounts of roughly 0.5 to 1 ug was reverse transcribed with random hexamers. TCRdb analysed the immunoSEQ multiplex PCR reads with MiXCR anew, one entry per CDR3 protein. Of 100,000 to 150,000 distinct CDR3 sequences listed, about 93% are singletons. Sequenced input: CD8+ T cells from PBMCs. Receptors originate from a human donor with Susac syndrome.

This chain connects TRBV7-9 to TRBJ1-1; possibly TRBD1 for D (5 bases). V lost 8 bases and J 0 bases, leaving 16 bases between the germline ends. Germline values: CDR1 SEHNR, CDR2 FQNEAQ (reference sequence). The CDR3 consists of 15 residues. The CDR3 DNA is TGTGCCAGCCGGGACCGAACTTTTATGAACACTGAAGCTTTCTTT. Translating gives CASRDRTFMNTEAFF.

The J gene is TRBJ2-5, the V gene TRBV30, with 7 bases fitting TRBD2. Losses at the gene ends were 3 bases for V and 5 bases for J; bases not matched to a gene: 6. The CDR3 runs to 13 residues. From germline, CDR1 is GTSNPN and CDR2 SVGIG (reference sequence). The CDR3 DNA reads as TGTGCCTGGAGGCAGCGGGAAGGGGAGACCCAGTACTTC. Protein sequence: CAWRQREGETQYF.

The chain links TRBV20-1 to TRBJ2-7; 7 bases map to TRBD2. This CDR3 region has 14 residues. J was trimmed by 5 bases and V by 0 bases; bases with no gene match: 7. Germline V gene data show CDR1 as DFQATT and CDR2 as SNEGSKA (reference sequence). CDR3 bases: TGCAGTGCTAGAGATGAGGGCGGGGGTCACGAGCAGTACTTC. Translation: CSARDEGGGHEQYF.

The chain links TRBV27 to TRBJ2-7; no reliable D call. V was trimmed by 10 bases and J by 0 bases, leaving 7 bases between them. There are 11 residues in the CDR3. Germline-derived CDR1 and CDR2 are MNHEY and SMNVEV (reference sequence). The CDR3 is CATRSSYEQYF. The DNA of the CDR3 is TGTGCCACTCGGAGCTCCTACGAGCAGTACTTC.

This chain links TRBV2 with TRBJ1-5; no clear D gene. The germline V gene encodes CDR1 SNHLY and CDR2 FYNNEI. V lost 5 bases and J lost 9, with 11 bases in between. The CDR3 length is 12 residues. The CDR3 sequence is CASSPPSGPQHF. As DNA, the CDR3 is TGTGCCAGCAGTCCTCCATCAGGGCCCCAGCATTTT.

The chain uses TRBV20-1 and TRBJ2-7, with TRBD2 matching over 7 bases. The V and J ends lost 5 bases and 2 bases, in that order; junction bases with no gene match: 3. CDR1 DFQATT and CDR2 SNEGSKA come from the germline V gene (reference sequence). This CDR3 comprises 12 residues. The CDR3: CSAPGLAYEQYF. In nucleotides, the CDR3 is TGCAGTGCTCCTGGACTAGCCTACGAGCAGTACTTC.

This clonotype was picked up one time. The V and J genes are TRBV12-3 or TRBV12-4 and TRBJ1-2; possible D gene TRBD1, 6 bases. With 6 bases removed from V and 5 bases from J, the gap between germline ends came to 16 bases. The CDR3 spans 14 residues. The CDR3, as DNA: TGTGCCAGCAGCCCCAACAGGGTTGGTTATGGCTACACCTTC. Its protein product is CASSPNRVGYGYTF.

This clonotype showed up just a few times. V gene TRBV6-1 combines with J gene TRBJ2-7; TRBD1 agrees at 10 bases. The CDR3 consists of 16 residues. Trimming removed 6 bases from V and 3 bases from J; junction bases left unmatched: 11. Germline V gives CDR1 MNHNS, CDR2 SASEGT. The CDR3 bases are TGTGCCAGCAGCCTCACCCGGGACAGGGGCCACTACGAGCAGTACTTC. Translated, it gives CASSLTRDRGHYEQYF.

The chain combines TRBV19 with TRBJ1-5; 7 nucleotides match TRBD1. This CDR3 has 15 residues. The junction had 6 bases not matched to a gene; V was cut back by 1 base and J by 6 bases. Germline V gene lookup returns CDR1 LNHDA and CDR2 SQIVND (reference sequence). The CDR3, as DNA: TGTGCCAGTAGTATAGCCCCGACAGGGATTCAGCCCCAGCATTTT. This gives the protein CASSIAPTGIQPQHF.

The J gene is TRBJ2-5, the V gene TRBV2, with TRBD2 matching 7 bases. After removal of 11 bases from V and 5 bases from J, the junction contained 17 bases not matched to a gene. From germline, CDR1 is SNHLY and CDR2 FYNNEI. CDR3 length: 15 amino acids. CDR3 sequence reads: CAGGEGDLTVETQYF. In DNA form, the CDR3 reads TGTGCCGGGGGGGAAGGCGACCTGACGGTTGAGACCCAGTACTTC.

V is TRBV13 and J is TRBJ2-2, with D unclear. Trimming cost V 1 base and J 0 bases, with 6 bases left between them. This CDR3 is 15 amino acids long. Germline CDR1 is PRHDT and CDR2 is FYEKMQ (reference sequence). The CDR3 DNA sequence: TGTGCCAGCAGCTTAGACAATTCGAACACCGGGGAGCTGTTTTTT. This encodes CASSLDNSNTGELFF.

The genes are TRBV6-5 and TRBJ2-7, with a weak D call TRBD1 (5 bases). This CDR3 is built from 13 residues. Germline V lookup: CDR1 MNHEY, CDR2 SVGAGI. Trimming removed 0 bases from V and 5 bases from J, with 8 bases in between. The CDR3 region is CASSYSGQNEQYF. For the CDR3, the DNA is TGTGCCAGCAGTTACTCGGGGCAAAACGAGCAGTACTTC.

The gene calls are TRBV5-4 and TRBJ1-4; D not resolved. The CDR3 loop spans 14 amino acids. V was shortened by 4 bases and J by 8 bases, with 15 bases between the two germline ends. CDR1 and CDR2 (germline): SGHNT, YYREEE (reference sequence). The CDR3, as DNA: TGTGCCAGCAGCCCGGACGGGCGAGGGGAAAAACTGTTTTTT. This codes for CASSPDGRGEKLFF.

The J gene is TRBJ2-1, the V gene TRBV20-1; D gene uncertain. This CDR3 is 15 amino acids long. Germline V gene sequence: CDR1 DFQATT, CDR2 SNEGSKA (reference sequence). The germline V and J ends were trimmed by 0 bases and 3 bases, with 12 bases remaining between them. The CDR3 loop reads CSARDFGQDYNEQFF. DNA for the CDR3: TGCAGTGCTAGAGATTTCGGGCAGGACTACAATGAGCAGTTCTTC.

The rearrangement joins TRBV5-1 to TRBJ2-7; tentatively, D is TRBD2 (7 bases). The CDR3 loop spans 15 amino acids. Germline V CDR1 and CDR2: SGHRS, YFSETQ. The germline V and J ends were trimmed by 1 base and 5 bases, with 16 bases remaining between them. CDR3 sequence reads: CASSLRGGGTDEQYF. CDR3 DNA sequence: TGCGCCAGCAGCTTGCGGGGAGGGGGGACGGACGAGCAGTACTTC.